Described below is a single TCR beta chain sequence and its context. Its antigen is unknown. The data belong to a study of post-analysis software for immune sequencing data. The ends were cut back, 6 bases at V and 7 bases at J, with 18 bases in the middle. The germline CDR1 and CDR2 sequences are MNHEY and SMNVEV (reference sequence). CDR3 size: 15 residues. Findings and caveats of the study: Patients carried roughly 5 TRBV segments more frequently than controls did, and TRBV5-6, TRBV5-1 and TRBV20-1 were among them.

Built from TCR beta cDNA, the libraries had unique molecular identifiers in them. TCRdb itself ran the PCR reads through MiXCR, one entry per CDR3 protein. The table has fewer than 900,000 distinct CDR3 sequences, under 60% seen once. The clonotype originates from a girl aged 10 to 17 with multiple sclerosis. This rearrangement joins TRBV27 to TRBJ1-4; D is unresolved. Sequencing was performed on blood. CDR3 sequence: CASRRPGDESEKLFF. The CDR3 nucleotides are TGTGCCAGCAGGCGCCCGGGAGACGAAAGTGAAAAACTGTTTTTT.